The present entry profiles one TCR beta chain with its context. Antigen specificity is unknown. Trimming removed 5 bases at V and 6 bases at J, with 11 bases between. CDR3 length equals 12 residues. The germline CDR1 and CDR2 sequences are SGHTA and FQGNSA. This entry belongs to a study of OX40 agonist ivuxolimab in advanced cancers. Only in-frame clones appear in the TCRdb table, and some are missing; sequencing was by immunoSEQ multiplex PCR. The sample includes about 100,000 clones, 85% to 95% of them seen just once. General study points: Normalized expansion of T-cell clones was also low for some nonresponders.

This chain uses TRBV7-2 with TRBJ2-7, with no clear D. The receptor was derived from an adult with an advanced solid tumor such as melanoma, head and neck, liver or kidney cancer. The material sequenced was CD4+ or CD8+ T cells sorted from blood, taken in a trial of the OX40 agonist ivuxolimab. For the CDR3, the DNA is TGTGCCAGCAGCCTACCTAGTATCGAGCAGTACTTC. Encoded protein: CASSLPSIEQYF.